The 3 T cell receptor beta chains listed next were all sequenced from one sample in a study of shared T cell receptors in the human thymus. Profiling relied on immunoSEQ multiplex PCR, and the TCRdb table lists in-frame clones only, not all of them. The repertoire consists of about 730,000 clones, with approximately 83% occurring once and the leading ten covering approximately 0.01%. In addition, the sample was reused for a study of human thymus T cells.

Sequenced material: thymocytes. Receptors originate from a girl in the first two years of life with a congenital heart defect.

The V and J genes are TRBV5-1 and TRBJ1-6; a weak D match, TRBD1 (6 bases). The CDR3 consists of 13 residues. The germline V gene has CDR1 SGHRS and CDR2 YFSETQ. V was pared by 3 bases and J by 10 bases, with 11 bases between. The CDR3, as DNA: TGCGCCAGCAGCTCCACAGGGAAATCACCCCTCCACTTT. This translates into CASSSTGKSPLHF.

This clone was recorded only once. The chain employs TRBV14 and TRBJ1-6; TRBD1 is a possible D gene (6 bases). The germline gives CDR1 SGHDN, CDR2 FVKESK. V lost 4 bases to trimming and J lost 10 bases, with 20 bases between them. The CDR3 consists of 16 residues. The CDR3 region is CASSRQGGRGGSPLHF. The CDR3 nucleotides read TGTGCCAGCAGCCGCCAAGGGGGGCGGGGGGGCTCACCCCTCCACTTT. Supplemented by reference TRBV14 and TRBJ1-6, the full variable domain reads EAGVTQFPSHSVIEKGQTVTLRCDPISGHDNLYWYRRVMGKEIKFLLHFVKESKQDESGMPNNRFLAERTGGTYSTLKVQPAELEDSGVYFCASSRQGGRGGSPLHFGNGTRLTVT.

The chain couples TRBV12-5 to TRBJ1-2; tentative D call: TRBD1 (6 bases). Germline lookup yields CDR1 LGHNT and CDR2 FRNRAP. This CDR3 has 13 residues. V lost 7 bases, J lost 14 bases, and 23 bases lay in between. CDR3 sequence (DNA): TGTGCTAGTGCCCAGAGCAGGGGTAAATCGTGGACCTTC. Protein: CASAQSRGKSWTF.